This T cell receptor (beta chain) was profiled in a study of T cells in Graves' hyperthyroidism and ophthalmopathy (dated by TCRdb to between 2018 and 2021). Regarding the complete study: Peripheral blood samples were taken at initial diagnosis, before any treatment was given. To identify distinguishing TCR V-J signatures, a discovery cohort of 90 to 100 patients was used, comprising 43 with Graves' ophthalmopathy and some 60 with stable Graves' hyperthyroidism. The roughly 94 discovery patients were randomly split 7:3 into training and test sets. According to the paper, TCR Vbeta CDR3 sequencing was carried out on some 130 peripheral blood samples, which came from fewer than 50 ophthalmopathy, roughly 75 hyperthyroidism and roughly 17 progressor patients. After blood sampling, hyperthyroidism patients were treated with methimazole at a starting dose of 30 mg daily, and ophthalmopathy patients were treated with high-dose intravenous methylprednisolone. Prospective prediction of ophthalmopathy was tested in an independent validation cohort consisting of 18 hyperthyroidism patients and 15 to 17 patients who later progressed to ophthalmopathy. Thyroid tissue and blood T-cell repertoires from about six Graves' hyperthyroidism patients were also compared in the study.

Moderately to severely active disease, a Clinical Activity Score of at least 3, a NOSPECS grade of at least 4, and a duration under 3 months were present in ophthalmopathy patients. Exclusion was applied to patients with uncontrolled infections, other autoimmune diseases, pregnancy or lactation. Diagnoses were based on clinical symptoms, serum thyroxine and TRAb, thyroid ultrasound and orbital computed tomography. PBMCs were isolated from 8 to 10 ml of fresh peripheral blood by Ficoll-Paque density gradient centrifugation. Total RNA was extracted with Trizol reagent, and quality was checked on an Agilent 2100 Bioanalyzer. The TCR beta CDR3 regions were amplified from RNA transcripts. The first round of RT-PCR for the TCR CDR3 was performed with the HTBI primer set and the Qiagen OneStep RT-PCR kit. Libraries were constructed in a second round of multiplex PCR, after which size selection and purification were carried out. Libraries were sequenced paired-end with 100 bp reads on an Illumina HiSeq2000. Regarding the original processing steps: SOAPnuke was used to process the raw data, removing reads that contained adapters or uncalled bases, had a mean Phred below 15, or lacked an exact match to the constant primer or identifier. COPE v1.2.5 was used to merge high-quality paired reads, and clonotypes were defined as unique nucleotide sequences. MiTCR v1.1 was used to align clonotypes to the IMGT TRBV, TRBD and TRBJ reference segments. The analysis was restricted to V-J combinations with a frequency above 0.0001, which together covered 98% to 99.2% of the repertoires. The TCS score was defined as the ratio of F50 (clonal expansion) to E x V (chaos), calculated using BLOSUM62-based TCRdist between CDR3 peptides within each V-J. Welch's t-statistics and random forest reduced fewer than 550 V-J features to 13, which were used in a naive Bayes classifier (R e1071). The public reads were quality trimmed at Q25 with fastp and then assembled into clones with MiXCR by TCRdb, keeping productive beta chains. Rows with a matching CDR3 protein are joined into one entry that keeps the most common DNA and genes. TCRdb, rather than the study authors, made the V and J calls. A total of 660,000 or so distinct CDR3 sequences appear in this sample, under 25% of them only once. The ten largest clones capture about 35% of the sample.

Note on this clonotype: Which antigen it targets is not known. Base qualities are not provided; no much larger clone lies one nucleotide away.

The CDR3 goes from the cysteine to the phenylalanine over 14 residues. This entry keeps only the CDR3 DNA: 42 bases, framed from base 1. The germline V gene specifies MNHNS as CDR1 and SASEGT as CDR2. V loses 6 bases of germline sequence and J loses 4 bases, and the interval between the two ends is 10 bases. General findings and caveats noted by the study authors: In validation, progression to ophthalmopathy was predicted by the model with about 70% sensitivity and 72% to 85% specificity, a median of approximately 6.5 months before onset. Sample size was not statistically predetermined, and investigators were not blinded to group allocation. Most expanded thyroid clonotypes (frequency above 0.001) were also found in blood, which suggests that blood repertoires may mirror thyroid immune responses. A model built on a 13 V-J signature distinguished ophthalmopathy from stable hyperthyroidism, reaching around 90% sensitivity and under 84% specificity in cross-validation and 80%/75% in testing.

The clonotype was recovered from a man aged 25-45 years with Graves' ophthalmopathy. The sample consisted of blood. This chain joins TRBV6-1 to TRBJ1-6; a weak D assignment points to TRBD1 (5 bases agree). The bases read TGTGCCAGCAGCCTCGGGACGTATAATTCACCCCTCCACTTT. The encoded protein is CASSLGTYNSPLHF.